A selection of T cell receptor beta chains follows, all from one sample in a study of blood T cell repertoires in COVID-19. Sequencing used immunoSEQ multiplex PCR; TCRdb keeps in-frame clones, though not all of them. The data hold some 180,000 clones, with more than 75% observed a single time. The material sequenced was PBMCs or T cells enriched from blood (not recorded which). The receptors stem from a man aged 55 to 69 who had been exposed to COVID-19. The CDR3 runs from the conserved cysteine through the conserved F or W. Where a row states a size, it is once, few, many or the class of an expanded clone; other rows omit it.

clone size: .
V gene: TRBV4-1
CDR3 protein: CASSQEDRGSGTQYF

clone size: .
V gene: TRBV6-2/TRBV6-3
CDR3 protein: CASSGRLGGNTIYF

clone size: few
V gene: TRBV29-1
CDR3 protein: CSVGDRMNQPQHF

clone size: .
V gene: TRBV10-3
CDR3 protein: CAISEQGLAGGETQYF

clone size: .
V gene: TRBV3-1/TRBV3-2
CDR3 protein: CASSRQGAGETQYF

clone size: once
V gene: TRBV4-3
CDR3 protein: CASSQGDRGNEQFF

clone size: .
V gene: TRBV25-1
CDR3 protein: CASSEWDRWDYGYTF

clone size: .
V gene: TRBV7-3
CDR3 protein: CASSRGLAGVSEQFF

clone size: once
V gene: TRBV29-1
CDR3 protein: CSAFPDPQGNEQYF

clone size: once
V gene: TRBV27
CDR3 protein: CASRSGQGSNQPQHF

clone size: .
V gene: TRBV11-2
CDR3 protein: CASSLVETASSYEQYF

clone size: .
V gene: TRBV12-3/TRBV12-4
CDR3 protein: CASRRSLDTQYF

clone size: once
V gene: TRBV4-1
CDR3 protein: CASSQDWVGHGTDTQYF

clone size: .
V gene: TRBV11-3
CDR3 protein: CASSLGGFASEQYF

clone size: once
V gene: TRBV28
CDR3 protein: CAGSARQGMNTEAFF

clone size: .
V gene: TRBV7-8
CDR3 protein: CASSLGLGLAGGNTGELFF

clone size: .
V gene: TRBV9
CDR3 protein: CASSVRAASGSGPDTQYF

clone size: .
V gene: TRBV2
CDR3 protein: CASSGTGLANTGELFF

clone size: .
V gene: TRBV29-1
CDR3 protein: CSVEDPGVYNEQFF

clone size: .
V gene: TRBV14
CDR3 protein: CASSRDRDSPQTQYF

clone size: once
V gene: TRBV6-5
CDR3 protein: CASSRSSYNSPLHF

clone size: .
V gene: TRBV7-9
CDR3 protein: CASSLSQGDSSGNTIYF

clone size: .
V gene: TRBV24-1
CDR3 protein: CATSEGTGLKETQYF

clone size: .
V gene: TRBV28
CDR3 protein: CASSSRQGPGRETQYF

clone size: once
V gene: TRBV7-2
CDR3 protein: CASSSRTGGGTEAFF

clone size: .
V gene: TRBV5-1
CDR3 protein: CASSLTSGSETQYF

clone size: .
V gene: TRBV19
CDR3 protein: CASSATGGYYEQYF

clone size: .
V gene: TRBV6-5
CDR3 protein: CASSYSGGDEKLFF

clone size: .
V gene: TRBV5-1
CDR3 protein: CASSLLGASRGYTF

clone size: few
V gene: TRBV10-3
CDR3 protein: CAISVNRDGGELFF

clone size: .
V gene: TRBV6-5
CDR3 protein: CASKELSSYNEQFF

clone size: .
V gene: TRBV7-2
CDR3 protein: CASSFRESDTQYF

clone size: few
V gene: TRBV14
CDR3 protein: CASSQDPAQGDLYYEQYF

clone size: .
V gene: TRBV2
CDR3 protein: CASTPGLYGETQYF

clone size: few
V gene: TRBV6-1
CDR3 protein: CASSEVAGSYGYTF

clone size: .
V gene: TRBV24-1
CDR3 protein: CATSDSAASRYNEQFF

clone size: .
V gene: TRBV11-3
CDR3 protein: CASSIQGATDTQYF

clone size: .
V gene: TRBV19
CDR3 protein: CASSDLAPTYEQYF

clone size: .
V gene: TRBV5-1
CDR3 protein: CASSSGTPRLGREKLFF

clone size: few
V gene: TRBV6-2/TRBV6-3
CDR3 protein: CASSSVSSYNSPLHF